The following is a T cell receptor beta chain sequence with its context. Germline lookup yields CDR1 MGHRA and CDR2 YSYEKL. The germline V and J ends were trimmed by 0 bases and 7 bases, with 19 bases remaining between them. CDR3 length: 17 residues. Positively selected for CCR7, the CD45RO-negative cells used as naive CD8 cells excluded terminally differentiated effector memory CD45RA+ cells. This specimen comes from a study of shared clonotypes between healthy human individuals. Assay: immunoSEQ multiplex PCR; the TCRdb copy retains only in-frame clones and omits some. The sample lists over 800,000 clones; over 90% were seen once.

The chain combines TRBV4-1 with TRBJ2-1; D is perhaps TRBD2 (5 bases). Sequenced: naive CD8+ T cells sorted from blood. The source of this sequence is a man between 25 and 39 years old in good health. The DNA for the CDR3 is TGCGCCAGCAGCCAAGAGGCAAGGACTCCCGGGTTGAATGAGCAGTTCTTC. Protein sequence: CASSQEARTPGLNEQFF.